These 15 T cell receptor beta chains were all obtained from the same sample, sequenced in a study of glioma-infiltrating T cells after dendritic cell vaccination (dated by TCRdb to 2016 to 2018). The sample's time point, from its label and the paper: after dendritic cell vaccination, including at tumor progression/relapse. Libraries came from the immunoSEQ multiplex PCR assay. Imported from immuneACCESS, the table was reduced by TCRdb to in-frame sequences with V and J called. These copies leave out some clones; in studies compared against another copy, an unresolved V gene accounts for under half, and the cause of the remainder is not known. This sample comprises roughly 100,000 clones, around 90% of them detected only once. 2.7% of the sample comes from the top ten. The sequencing here drew on blood, taken after dendritic cell vaccination. The source is a human donor with glioblastoma.

The rearrangement joins TRBV5-1 to TRBJ1-3; no clear D. CDR1 and CDR2 (germline): SGHRS, YFSETQ. This CDR3 contains 15 residues. Deletions cut 0 bases from V and 0 bases from J, with 7 bases between. The CDR3 coding sequence is TGCGCCAGCAGCTTGGATACGGGCTCTGGAAACACCATATATTTT. Encoded protein: CASSLDTGSGNTIYF. Full variable domain (remainder filled in from reference TRBV5-1 and TRBJ1-3): KAGVTQTPRYLIKTRGQQVTLSCSPISGHRSVSWYQQTPGQGLQFLFEYFSETQRNKGNFPGRFSGRQFSNSRSEMNVSTLELGDSALYLCASSLDTGSGNTIYFGEGSWLTVV.

This sequence joins TRBV5-1 and TRBJ2-1; D perhaps matches TRBD2 (6 bases). CDR3 length: 14 amino acids. Trimming pared 3 bases from V and 8 bases from J, leaving 15 bases between. CDR1 is SGHRS and CDR2 is YFSETQ in the germline V gene. DNA of the CDR3: TGCGCCAGCAGCTCGGGACTTCTGGGGGATGAGCAGTTCTTC. This sequence encodes CASSSGLLGDEQFF.

The genes are TRBV4-2 and TRBJ2-1; 9 bases are a match to TRBD2. The length of the CDR3 is 17 residues. Germline trimming cut 2 bases from V and 4 bases from J; bases unmatched to any gene: 9. Germline CDR1 LGHNA, CDR2 YNFKEQ. CDR3 sequence (DNA): TGTGCCAGCAGCCAACACCCCAGCAGCGGGAGGTACAATGAGCAGTTCTTC. This encodes CASSQHPSSGRYNEQFF.

This chain uses TRBV6-1 with TRBJ2-3, with 13 positions matching TRBD2. The V and J ends lost 10 bases and 4 bases, in that order; junction bases with no gene match: 8. The CDR3 extends over 15 amino acids. Per the germline V gene, CDR1 is MNHNS and CDR2 is SASEGT. DNA for the CDR3: TGTGCCACCAAAGGACTAGCGGGAGTGGCAGATACGCAGTATTTT. Its translation: CATKGLAGVADTQYF.

A remark on this clone: Other DNA sequences in the same sample also yield this CDR3. The chain recombines TRBV29-1 with TRBJ2-7; 10 bases map to TRBD1. The CDR3 has 14 amino acids. Unmatched junction bases numbered 3, after V lost 2 bases and J lost 2 bases. CDR1 is SQVTM, CDR2 ANQGSEA, per germline. The CDR3 reads CSVETGTGAYEQYF. The CDR3 DNA sequence: TGCAGCGTTGAAACCGGGACAGGGGCCTACGAGCAGTACTTC.

A single count supports this clone. The CDR3 is CAWTAPHRGANEKLFF. CDR3 DNA: TGTGCCTGGACAGCGCCCCACCGCGGAGCTAATGAAAAACTGTTTTTT. V gene TRBV30 combines with J gene TRBJ1-4; no firm D call. CDR3 length: 16 amino acids. Trimming left V 4 bases short and J 3 bases short, with 18 bases between. Germline CDR1 reads GTSNPN; CDR2 reads SVGIG (reference sequence).

The V call is TRBV9, the J call TRBJ1-5; possibly TRBD1 for D (5 bases). This CDR3 contains 14 residues. Trimming cost V 0 bases and J 3 bases, with 7 bases left between them. Germline loops: CDR1 SGDLS, CDR2 YYNGEE. The CDR3 sequence is CASSVGQLNQPQHF. Here the CDR3 DNA reads TGTGCCAGCAGCGTAGGACAGCTCAATCAGCCCCAGCATTTT.

V is TRBV6-5 and J is TRBJ2-5; D gene unclear. The V gene's germline CDR1 is MNHEY and CDR2 SVGAGI. V was trimmed by 5 bases and J by 3 bases, leaving 13 bases between them. The CDR3 extends over 14 amino acids. The CDR3 region is CASSQSGLEETQYF. The CDR3 nucleotides are TGTGCCAGCAGTCAATCAGGTTTGGAAGAGACCCAGTACTTC.

This chain links TRBV2 with TRBJ2-1; TRBD2 matches 7 bases. V was pared by 5 bases and J by 7 bases, with 5 bases of the junction left unmatched. The CDR3 runs to 13 residues. Germline V gene data show CDR1 as SNHLY and CDR2 as FYNNEI. In DNA, the CDR3 is TGTGCCAGCAGTCGCGGGACTACTAATGAGCAGTTCTTC. Translated, it gives CASSRGTTNEQFF. The full variable domain, in which reference TRBV2 and TRBJ2-1 provide the parts outside the CDR3, is EPEVTQTPSHQVTQMGQEVILRCVPISNHLYFYWYRQILGQKVEFLVSFYNNEISEKSEIFDDQFSVERPDGSNFTLKIRSTKLEDSAMYFCASSRGTTNEQFFGPGTRLTVL.

The rearrangement uses TRBV5-1 and TRBJ2-1, with TRBD1 identical over 8 bases. The CDR3 has 18 residues. V dropped 1 base and J dropped 3; count of bases not matched to a gene: 12. Germline V gene lookup returns CDR1 SGHRS and CDR2 YFSETQ. The CDR3 DNA is TGCGCCAGCAGCTTGCCTTCTACGGGGACAGGAGACTACAATGAGCAGTTCTTC. It codes for CASSLPSTGTGDYNEQFF. The entire variable domain, with the rest obtained from reference TRBV5-1 and TRBJ2-1, is as follows: KAGVTQTPRYLIKTRGQQVTLSCSPISGHRSVSWYQQTPGQGLQFLFEYFSETQRNKGNFPGRFSGRQFSNSRSEMNVSTLELGDSALYLCASSLPSTGTGDYNEQFFGPGTRLTVL.

The chain recombines TRBV7-3 with TRBJ2-5, with D possibly matching TRBD1 (5 bases). Germline CDR1 is SGHTA and CDR2 is FQGTGA. V shed 3 bases and J shed 2 bases, with 16 bases lying between them. The CDR3 runs 16 residues. CDR3 residues: CASSLGSSRGQETQYF. The CDR3 nucleotides are TGTGCCAGCAGCTTGGGTAGCAGTAGGGGACAAGAGACCCAGTACTTC. The full variable domain, rest sourced from reference TRBV7-3 and TRBJ2-5, is GAGVSQTPSNKVTEKGKYVELRCDPISGHTALYWYRQSLGQGPEFLIYFQGTGAADDSGLPNDRFFAVRPEGSVSTLKIQRTERGDSAVYLCASSLGSSRGQETQYFGPGTRLLVL.

This sequence joins TRBV30 and TRBJ2-3; 11 nucleotides line up with TRBD1. CDR1 and CDR2 from the germline V gene are GTSNPN and SVGIG (reference sequence). The CDR3 sequence is 14 residues long. J lost 8 bases, V lost 6 bases, and 10 bases had no gene match. CDR3 amino acids: CACSPGQGDGTQYF. The CDR3 DNA is TGTGCCTGTAGCCCGGGACAGGGGGATGGTACGCAGTATTTT.

The gene calls are TRBV6-6 and TRBJ1-1; 8 bases map to TRBD1. The CDR3 has 15 amino acids. Germline V gene lookup returns CDR1 MNHNY and CDR2 SVGAGI (reference sequence). The J segment lost 1 base and the V segment lost 5 bases, leaving 6 bases of the junction unmatched. The CDR3 sequence: CASSPPGQGNTEAFF. The CDR3 DNA reads TGTGCCAGCAGTCCCCCCGGACAGGGGAACACTGAAGCTTTCTTT.

This chain connects TRBV19 to TRBJ2-7; 11 bases match TRBD2. Per the germline V gene, CDR1 is LNHDA and CDR2 is SQIVND (reference sequence). The CDR3 extends over 15 amino acids. The J segment lost 1 base and the V segment lost 4 bases, leaving 3 bases of the junction unmatched. The CDR3 sequence is CASSRGTSGSYEQYF. CDR3 sequence (DNA): TGTGCCAGTAGTAGAGGGACTAGCGGTTCCTACGAGCAGTACTTC. The entire variable domain, with the rest obtained from reference TRBV19 and TRBJ2-7, is as follows: DGGITQSPKYLFRKEGQNVTLSCEQNLNHDAMYWYRQDPGQGLRLIYYSQIVNDFQKGDIAEGYSVSREKKESFPLTVTSAQKNPTAFYLCASSRGTSGSYEQYFGPGTRLTVT.

V and J are TRBV30 and TRBJ2-5; 8 bases agree with TRBD2. V dropped 5 bases and J dropped 6; count of bases not matched to a gene: 14. The CDR3 is 15 amino acids. From germline, CDR1 is GTSNPN and CDR2 SVGIG (reference sequence). The CDR3 is CAWSGQRESLKTQYF. For the CDR3, the DNA is TGTGCCTGGTCGGGCCAGCGGGAGTCTCTGAAGACCCAGTACTTC.